A selection of T cell receptor beta chains follows, all from one sample in a study of OX40 agonist ivuxolimab in advanced cancers. Method: immunoSEQ multiplex PCR; TCRdb's copy keeps in-frame clones and lacks some. The sample records about 86,000 clones, approximately 89% being singletons. Specimen: CD4+ or CD8+ T cells sorted from blood, collected in a trial of the OX40 agonist ivuxolimab. The receptor source for this set is an adult with an advanced solid tumor such as melanoma, head and neck, liver or kidney cancer. The CDR3 runs from the conserved cysteine through the conserved F or W. Fields, in order: clone size, V gene, D gene, J gene, CDR3 protein, CDR3 DNA. The D gene is left open where the match is weak. For some rows the clone size is stated as once, few or many, or as a class when expanded; others skip it.

>-|TRBV5-1|TRBD2|TRBJ2-3
CASSSLAGAEDTQYF
TGCGCCAGCAGCTCACTAGCGGGGGCGGAAGATACGCAGTATTTT
>-|TRBV28|-|TRBJ1-2
CASSGDRGRGYTF
TGTGCCAGCAGTGGGGACCGAGGTCGTGGCTACACCTTC
>few|TRBV11-2|-|TRBJ1-1
CASSRRGSFEAFF
TGTGCCAGCAGCCGGAGAGGAAGCTTTGAAGCTTTCTTT
>-|TRBV7-3|TRBD2|TRBJ2-1
CASSLRALAGRGDEQFF
TGTGCCAGCAGCTTAAGAGCACTAGCGGGAAGAGGGGATGAGCAGTTCTTC
>-|TRBV6-5|-|TRBJ2-1
CASSYSSEQFF
TGTGCCAGCAGTTACTCAAGTGAGCAGTTCTTC
>-|TRBV7-9|-|TRBJ1-2
CATELNYGYTF
TGTGCCACTGAGCTGAACTATGGCTACACCTTC
>once|TRBV7-9|-|TRBJ2-3
CASSLAYGNTDTQYF
TGTGCCAGCAGCTTAGCGTATGGCAATACAGATACGCAGTATTTT
>-|TRBV15|-|TRBJ1-2
CATSRGQYGYTF
TGTGCCACCAGCAGAGGACAGTATGGCTACACCTTC
>-|TRBV7-9|-|TRBJ1-2
CASSFPGVADYGYTF
TGTGCCAGCAGCTTTCCAGGAGTAGCGGACTATGGCTACACCTTC
>-|TRBV29-1|-|TRBJ1-1
CSAAGGRIESTEAFF
TGCAGCGCGGCCGGGGGGAGAATCGAGTCCACTGAAGCTTTCTTT
>-|TRBV20-1|-|TRBJ2-5
CSRQIRETQYF
TGCAGTCGGCAGATTAGAGAGACCCAGTACTTC
>once|TRBV28|-|TRBJ1-6
CASSLTASLHF
TGTGCCAGCAGTTTAACCGCGTCCCTCCACTTT
>-|TRBV29-1|-|TRBJ1-1
CSVARDGNTEAFF
TGCAGCGTTGCCAGGGACGGGAACACTGAAGCTTTCTTT
>-|TRBV9|-|TRBJ2-3
CASSVGTASDTQYF
TGTGCCAGCAGCGTAGGGACAGCCTCAGATACGCAGTATTTT
>-|TRBV6-5|TRBD1|TRBJ2-7
CASSYGQGAYEQYF
TGTGCCAGCAGTTATGGACAGGGGGCCTACGAGCAGTACTTC
>-|TRBV29-1|-|TRBJ1-1
CSALDREAFF
TGCAGCGCCCTGGACAGAGAAGCTTTCTTT